By sample fraction, the clone carrying this T cell receptor beta chain is medium-sized. This CDR3 spans 16 amino acids. The V gene lost 4 bases and the J gene lost 3 bases, with 19 bases spanning the gap. The record originates from a study of HIV-infected children after antiretroviral therapy interruption. The TCR library was built from RNA with a 3' RACE protocol and unique molecular identifiers. TCRdb recomputed calls from the 3' RACE reads with MiXCR, one row per CDR3 protein. The sample lists thousands of distinct CDR3 sequences; about 16% were seen once. Documented treatment: PENTA 11 planned treatment interruption arm or continuous ART arm. Samples needed at least 5 million viable cryopreserved PBMCs.

The TCR sequence derives from a pool of human donors with HIV. The sequences come from CD45RO+ CD8+ T cells from PBMCs, pooled from several time points, collected from a donor given antiretroviral therapy, either interrupted or continuous. This sample's subset: memory CD8+ CD45RO+ CD45RA- T cells. The chain recombines TRBV12-3 or TRBV12-4 with TRBJ2-7, with D possibly TRBD2 on 5 matching bases. DNA of the CDR3: TGTGCCAGCAGTTACTCGGGATGGGCAGAGAGCTACGAGCAGTACTTC. Its translation: CASSYSGWAESYEQYF.